One sample yielded the 11 T cell receptor beta chains listed below, sequenced in a study of PD-1 blockade in classical Hodgkin lymphoma. Measured with immunoSEQ multiplex PCR; TCRdb has only the in-frame clones, and not every one. The table shows about 41,000 clones, with over 60% occurring only once. All the patients suffered relapse after autologous stem cell transplantation, and brentuximab vedotin exposure differed. The input for sequencing was peripheral blood mononuclear cells (PBMCs), taken at baseline. These receptor sequences come from a human donor with classical Hodgkin lymphoma.

The chain combines TRBV7-9 with TRBJ2-7; D possibly matches TRBD1 or TRBD2 (5 bases each). With 0 bases removed from V and 7 bases from J, the gap between germline ends came to 10 bases. Germline-derived CDR1 and CDR2 are SEHNR and FQNEAQ (reference sequence). The CDR3 spans 13 residues. In nucleotides, the CDR3 is TGTGCCAGCAGCTTAGCGGCAGAGGGGGAGCAGTACTTC. Translation: CASSLAAEGEQYF.

The chain is built from TRBV6-6 and TRBJ1-1, with D uncertain. V shed 0 bases and J shed 5 bases, with 7 bases lying between them. This CDR3 contains 13 residues. Germline V gives CDR1 MNHNY, CDR2 SVGAGI (reference sequence). The CDR3 here is CASSYSTSTEAFF. CDR3 DNA: TGTGCCAGCAGTTACTCGACAAGTACTGAAGCTTTCTTT.

V and J are TRBV7-9 and TRBJ2-7; D is ambiguous. Germline V gives CDR1 SEHNR, CDR2 FQNEAQ (reference sequence). Trimming cost V 3 bases and J 1 base, with 7 bases left between them. This CDR3 has 13 residues. This CDR3 reads CASSFIPSYEQYF. CDR3 bases: TGTGCCAGCAGCTTTATTCCTTCCTACGAGCAGTACTTC.

The chain links TRBV9 to TRBJ2-1, with TRBD2 identical over 11 bases. Germline trimming cut 0 bases from V and 9 bases from J; bases unmatched to any gene: 11. This CDR3 comprises 17 residues. The germline CDR1 and CDR2 sequences are SGDLS and YYNGEE. The CDR3 region has the DNA TGTGCCAGCAGCGTAGAAATAGCGGGAGGGCCGGTGGGTGAGCAGTTCTTC. It codes for CASSVEIAGGPVGEQFF.

This clone was observed a few times. The J gene is TRBJ2-1, the V gene TRBV5-5; D is perhaps TRBD1 or TRBD2 (6 bases each). Germline CDR1 reads SGHKS; CDR2 reads YYEKEE (reference sequence). Trimming pared 2 bases from V and 8 bases from J, leaving 8 bases between. The CDR3 has 12 amino acids. CDR3 sequence (DNA): TGTGCCAGCAGCTTAAGGGGGGATGAGCAGTTCTTC. It yields the protein CASSLRGDEQFF. Together with reference TRBV5-5 and TRBJ2-1, the CDR3 gives the full variable domain: DAGVTQSPTHLIKTRGQQVTLRCSPISGHKSVSWYQQVLGQGPQFIFQYYEKEERGRGNFPDRFSARQFPNYSSELNVNALLLGDSALYLCASSLRGDEQFFGPGTRLTVL.

CDR3: CASSWIAGVNTGELFF. CDR3 nucleotide sequence: TGTGCCAGCAGCTGGATAGCGGGGGTTAACACCGGGGAGCTGTTTTTT. The chain couples TRBV11-2 to TRBJ2-2; 9 bases align to TRBD2. The V gene end was trimmed by 4 bases and the J gene end by 2 bases; junction bases not matched to a gene: 5. The CDR3 totals 16 residues. CDR1 SGHAT and CDR2 FQNNGV come from the germline V gene.

The chain recombines TRBV7-2 with TRBJ1-1; 12 bases line up with TRBD1. V shed 6 bases and J 4 bases; nucleotides not matched to a gene: 3. CDR3 size: 14 residues. CDR1 is SGHTA and CDR2 is FQGNSA in the germline V gene. Here the CDR3 reads CASRGQGASTEAFF. The CDR3 DNA sequence: TGTGCCAGCAGGGGACAGGGGGCTTCCACTGAAGCTTTCTTT.

V and J are TRBV7-2 and TRBJ2-3; D tentatively fits TRBD1 or TRBD2 (5 bases each). The germline CDR1 and CDR2 sequences are SGHTA and FQGNSA. Trimming removed 4 bases at V and 2 bases at J, with 13 bases between. The CDR3 runs 15 residues. CDR3 nucleotide sequence: TGTGCCAGCAGCTACCGGGACCTCCTCACAGATACGCAGTATTTT. It translates to CASSYRDLLTDTQYF.

The chain is built from TRBV27 and TRBJ1-1; no definite D call. CDR1 MNHEY and CDR2 SMNVEV come from the germline V gene (reference sequence). The CDR3 covers 14 residues. The V end lost 6 bases, the J end lost 0 bases, and 11 bases lay between the germline ends. The CDR3 DNA follows: TGTGCCAGCAGCCCCCTAGGGATGAACACTGAAGCTTTCTTT. It codes for CASSPLGMNTEAFF.

V and J are TRBV27 and TRBJ2-7; TRBD1 might be the D (6 bases). CDR1 and CDR2 from the germline V gene are MNHEY and SMNVEV (reference sequence). V lost 7 bases, J lost 5 bases, and 12 bases lay in between. The length of the CDR3 is 12 residues. The DNA of the CDR3 is TGTGCCAGCACGACAGGATTCCACGAGCAGTACTTC. This translates into CASTTGFHEQYF.

This chain links TRBV27 with TRBJ1-5, with D unresolved. V was shortened by 2 bases and J by 1 base, with 12 bases between the two germline ends. The CDR3 totals 16 residues. Germline V gene lookup returns CDR1 MNHEY and CDR2 SMNVEV (reference sequence). The CDR3 spells CASSLKRQRSNQPQHF. CDR3 bases: TGTGCCAGCAGTTTAAAAAGGCAGAGGAGCAATCAGCCCCAGCATTTT.